This is a list of T cell receptor beta chains from one sample in a study of neurological immune-mediated disorders. MiXCR was run by TCRdb on the 5' RACE reads, yielding one entry per CDR3 protein. The sample lists roughly 89,000 distinct CDR3 sequences; about 2.5% were seen once. The source material was PBMCs. These receptors were taken from a woman aged 25 to 45 with multiple sclerosis. CDR3s include the opening cysteine and the closing phenylalanine or tryptophan. The D gene is left open where the match is weak. Rows give clone size only sometimes, using once, few, many, or a class for an expanded clone.

many	TRBV6-1	-	TRBJ1-1	CASSTLGAEYLTEAFF	TGTGCCAGCAGTACCTTGGGGGCCGAATACCTCACTGAAGCTTTCTTT
many	TRBV4-3	TRBD2	TRBJ2-7	CASSQGEGTTYEQYF	TGCGCCAGCAGCCAAGGGGAGGGGACGACCTACGAGCAGTACTTC
many	TRBV7-8	-	TRBJ1-5	CASSLVTRFGNQPQHF	TGTGCCAGCAGCTTAGTCACGCGCTTTGGCAATCAGCCCCAGCATTTT
many	TRBV5-1	TRBD1	TRBJ1-2	CASSLRGTGGYNYGYTF	TGCGCCAGCAGCTTACGCGGGACAGGAGGTTATAACTATGGCTACACCTTC
many	TRBV20-1	TRBD1	TRBJ1-1	CSARDLRGQPNTEAFF	TGCAGTGCTAGAGATCTGCGGGGACAGCCGAACACTGAAGCTTTCTTT
-	TRBV19	TRBD1	TRBJ1-1	CDSSRPGQGSFF	TGTGACAGTAGTAGGCCGGGACAGGGGTCTTTCTTT
many	TRBV7-2	-	TRBJ2-7	CASSSDPSPSEQYF	TGTGCCAGCAGCTCGGACCCTTCCCCGTCCGAGCAGTACTTC
many	TRBV20-1	-	TRBJ1-1	CSAGHANTEAFF	TGCAGTGCCGGCCATGCAAACACTGAAGCTTTCTTT
many	TRBV27	TRBD2	TRBJ2-3	CASSLPGGLDTQYF	TGTGCCAGCAGCCTCCCGGGAGGGTTAGATACGCAGTATTTT
many	TRBV20-1	-	TRBJ1-1	CSARDGYRDPPMNTEAFF	TGCAGTGCTAGAGATGGCTACCGGGACCCTCCAATGAACACTGAAGCTTTCTTT
many	TRBV20-1	-	TRBJ2-1	CSARGPREQFF	TGCAGTGCTAGAGGACCCAGGGAGCAGTTCTTC
many	TRBV20-1	TRBD1	TRBJ1-5	CSARAGGKQPQHF	TGCAGTGCTAGGGCAGGGGGGAAACAGCCCCAGCATTTT
-	TRBV18	TRBD2	TRBJ2-3	CASSPLLTSGRTDTQYF	TGTGCCAGCTCACCACTCCTAACTAGCGGCCGCACAGATACGCAGTATTTT
many	TRBV7-2	TRBD2	TRBJ2-1	CASSFVAGEYNEQFF	TGTGCCAGCAGCTTCGTAGCGGGGGAATACAATGAGCAGTTCTTC
many	TRBV5-5	TRBD2	TRBJ2-3	CASSLVPAGYTDTQYF	TGTGCCAGCAGCTTGGTTCCAGCGGGGTACACAGATACGCAGTATTTT
many	TRBV20-1	-	TRBJ1-5	CSARDRARRGQPQHF	TGCAGTGCTAGAGATCGGGCCCGTCGGGGTCAGCCCCAGCATTTT
many	TRBV28	TRBD1	TRBJ2-2	CASRTGGGTGELFF	TGTGCCAGCAGGACAGGGGGAGGTACCGGGGAGCTGTTTTTT
many	TRBV12-3/TRBV12-4	-	TRBJ2-5	CASSSLANQETQYF	TGTGCCAGCAGCAGCCTAGCGAATCAAGAGACCCAGTACTTC
many	TRBV5-6	TRBD2	TRBJ2-7	CASSSGRAGESGEQYF	TGTGCCAGCAGCTCGGGTCGAGCGGGAGAATCGGGCGAGCAGTACTTC
-	TRBV6-6	-	TRBJ2-7	CASSYSILVYEQYF	TGTGCCAGCAGTTACTCTATACTGGTCTACGAGCAGTACTTC
many	TRBV5-1	TRBD2	TRBJ2-5	CASSPGLAGVETQYF	TGCGCCAGCAGCCCGGGACTAGCGGGAGTTGAGACCCAGTACTTC
many	TRBV20-1	-	TRBJ1-4	CSARSRGRAVVF	TGCAGTGCTAGATCCCGGGGGCGTGCCGTGGTTTTT
many	TRBV12-3/TRBV12-4	-	TRBJ1-2	CASSPIGIGHGYTF	TGTGCCAGCAGCCCGATCGGCATCGGTCATGGCTACACCTTC
many	TRBV27	-	TRBJ2-6	CASSWVGGGANVLTF	TGTGCCAGCAGTTGGGTGGGAGGTGGGGCCAACGTCCTGACTTTC
many	TRBV20-1	TRBD1	TRBJ2-7	CSAGGQDYEQYF	TGCAGTGCTGGGGGACAGGACTACGAGCAGTACTTC
many	TRBV20-1	TRBD1	TRBJ2-7	CSAIPPGQGGYEQYF	TGCAGTGCTATCCCCCCGGGACAGGGAGGCTACGAGCAGTACTTC
-	TRBV5-1	-	TRBJ2-7	CASRLSDNTYEQYF	TGCGCCAGCAGGCTATCCGACAACACCTACGAGCAGTACTTC
-	TRBV5-1	TRBD1	TRBJ2-2	CASSLSTGGGTGELFF	TGCGCCAGCAGCCTTTCGACAGGGGGCGGAACCGGGGAGCTGTTTTTT
many	TRBV27	-	TRBJ2-7	CASSSTPGLSYEQYF	TGTGCCAGCAGCTCCACCCCGGGGCTTTCCTACGAGCAGTACTTC
few	TRBV29-1	TRBD2	TRBJ2-3	CSVVAGASTQYF	TGCAGCGTTGTTGCGGGAGCGAGTACGCAGTATTTT
many	TRBV27	-	TRBJ2-3	CASSFYTPDTQYF	TGTGCCAGCAGTTTCTATACTCCAGATACGCAGTATTTT
many	TRBV5-1	TRBD1	TRBJ1-2	CASSPPGTGGIYGYTF	TGCGCCAGCAGCCCGCCCGGGACAGGGGGCATCTATGGCTACACCTTC
many	TRBV20-1	-	TRBJ2-1	CSARDGPYEQFF	TGCAGTGCTAGAGATGGCCCCTATGAGCAGTTCTTC
many	TRBV5-1	TRBD2	TRBJ2-2	CASSSGPGGVSTGELFF	TGCGCCAGCAGCTCTGGGCCGGGGGGAGTGAGCACCGGGGAGCTGTTTTTT
many	TRBV20-1	-	TRBJ2-2	CSARGPAFGANTGELFF	TGCAGTGCTAGAGGCCCCGCGTTCGGGGCGAACACCGGGGAGCTGTTTTTT
many	TRBV7-9	TRBD1	TRBJ1-2	CASSLQGGHGYTF	TGTGCCAGCAGCTTGCAGGGGGGCCATGGCTACACCTTC
many	TRBV24-1	TRBD2	TRBJ2-1	CATRGTGLAGGQFF	TGTGCCACCAGAGGGACCGGACTAGCGGGAGGGCAGTTCTTC
-	TRBV19	-	TRBJ1-2	CASSPQGPGYTF	TGTGCCAGTAGTCCCCAAGGGCCCGGCTACACCTTC
many	TRBV29-1	-	TRBJ2-1	CSATVGRYEQFF	TGCAGCGCCACTGTTGGGCGTTATGAGCAGTTCTTC
many	TRBV9	TRBD2	TRBJ2-1	CASSVGISGSFASEQFF	TGTGCCAGCAGCGTAGGGATTAGCGGGAGCTTCGCGTCGGAGCAGTTCTTC
many	TRBV29-1	TRBD1	TRBJ2-5	CSAGRPGGQETQYF	TGCAGCGCCGGGCGCCCAGGGGGACAAGAGACCCAGTACTTC
many	TRBV5-1	TRBD2	TRBJ2-3	CASSLVIAGLLADTQYF	TGCGCCAGCAGCTTGGTTATAGCGGGACTCCTCGCAGATACGCAGTATTTT
many	TRBV5-6	-	TRBJ2-4	CASSGARDIQYF	TGTGCCAGCAGCGGGGCCCGGGACATTCAGTACTTC
-	TRBV19	TRBD2	TRBJ2-1	CASREAGASSYNEQFF	TGTGCCAGCAGAGAAGCGGGAGCTAGCTCCTACAATGAGCAGTTCTTC
many	TRBV6-5	TRBD2	TRBJ2-7	CASRPTERESGEQYF	TGTGCCAGCAGACCAACCGAGCGGGAATCGGGCGAGCAGTACTTC
many	TRBV7-3	-	TRBJ2-5	CASSFTGFGETQYF	TGTGCCAGCAGCTTTACAGGGTTTGGCGAGACCCAGTACTTC
many	TRBV6-6	TRBD1	TRBJ1-1	CASSYSAGGHTEAFF	TGTGCCAGCAGTTACTCCGCAGGGGGACACACTGAAGCTTTCTTT
many	TRBV20-1	TRBD2	TRBJ2-7	CSARSTSGFYEQYF	TGCAGTGCTAGAAGTACTAGCGGCTTCTACGAGCAGTACTTC
many	TRBV11-2	-	TRBJ1-1	CASSFPGAGSNTEAFF	TGTGCCAGCAGCTTCCCGGGGGCAGGTTCGAACACTGAAGCTTTCTTT
many	TRBV28	TRBD2	TRBJ2-3	CASSPQLAGAADTQYF	TGTGCCAGCAGCCCGCAACTAGCGGGAGCGGCGGATACGCAGTATTTT
many	TRBV7-9	TRBD2	TRBJ2-7	CASSFDVGTIYEQYF	TGTGCCAGCAGCTTTGACGTCGGGACTATATACGAGCAGTACTTC
many	TRBV5-1	-	TRBJ2-7	CASSFFRSSYEQYF	TGCGCCAGCAGCTTCTTCAGGAGCTCCTACGAGCAGTACTTC
many	TRBV27	-	TRBJ2-1	CASYPQGGYNEQFF	TGTGCCAGCTACCCCCAGGGGGGATACAATGAGCAGTTCTTC
many	TRBV20-1	-	TRBJ1-5	CSARDTHQPQHF	TGCAGTGCTAGAGATACCCATCAGCCCCAGCATTTT
many	TRBV5-1	TRBD2	TRBJ2-7	CASSWGTSGYYEQYF	TGCGCCAGCAGCTGGGGTACTAGCGGATACTACGAGCAGTACTTC